The 19 T cell receptor beta chains in this list originate from one sample, sequenced in a study of T and B cells in COVID-19 patients. From blood, 250-500 ng of genomic DNA served as TRB template. TRB rearrangements were amplified by multiplex PCR with BIOMED2 TRB-A/B primers. Each CDR3 protein gets one entry after TCRdb re-called the multiplex PCR reads with MiXCR. The sample has about 17,000 distinct CDR3 sequences; 28% are singletons. The sample taken for sequencing was blood. The receptors originated from a human donor who had recovered from COVID-19.

This chain links TRBV5-1 with TRBJ2-1; 11 nucleotides line up with TRBD2. The CDR3 sequence is 17 residues long. The germline V gene has CDR1 SGHRS and CDR2 YFSETQ. Trimming at V came to 4 bases and at J to 3 bases, leaving 9 bases not matched to a gene. As DNA, the CDR3 is TGCGCCAGCAGCATAGCGGGGGGGCCTCCGGTCTACAATGAGCAGTTCTTC. Translated, it gives CASSIAGGPPVYNEQFF.

This clonotype was found many times. This chain connects TRBV6-2 or TRBV6-3 to TRBJ2-3, with D possibly matching TRBD2 (5 bases). The CDR3 consists of 13 residues. Germline CDR1 and CDR2: MNHEY and SVGEGT. Trimming removed 8 bases from V and 2 bases from J, with 11 bases in between. The CDR3 bases are TGTGCCAGCCGCGGGTCGAACACAGATACGCAGTATTTT. It yields the protein CASRGSNTDTQYF.

The gene calls are TRBV10-3 and TRBJ1-4; D may be TRBD1 (5 bases). The length of the CDR3 is 14 residues. Trimming took off 3 bases at V and 10 bases at J, with 15 bases between the two ends. Germline V gene lookup returns CDR1 ENHRY and CDR2 SYGVKD. CDR3 amino acids: CAISEGQGMVKLFF. CDR3 sequence (DNA): TGTGCCATCAGTGAAGGGCAGGGAATGGTAAAACTGTTTTTT.

The chain links TRBV24-1 to TRBJ2-3; TRBD1 agrees at 10 bases. V shed 9 bases, J shed 9 bases, and the junction held 17 bases outside the gene matches. The CDR3 loop spans 16 amino acids. CDR1 is KGHDR and CDR2 is SFDVKD in the germline V gene. The CDR3 protein is CATPTGGLRKYGTQYF. CDR3 DNA sequence: TGTGCCACCCCGACAGGGGGCCTCCGAAAGTACGGCACGCAGTATTTT.

The chain carries TRBV5-4 and TRBJ1-2; the match to TRBD1 covers 7 bases. Germline trimming cut 3 bases from V and 4 bases from J; bases unmatched to any gene: 9. CDR3 length equals 15 residues. The germline V gene has CDR1 SGHNT and CDR2 YYREEE (reference sequence). The CDR3 coding sequence is TGTGCCAGCAGCTCTGGACAGGAAGCTTCCTATGGCTACACCTTC. This sequence encodes CASSSGQEASYGYTF.

This clonotype was detected ten times or more. V and J are TRBV6-5 and TRBJ2-2; D is ambiguous. Germline-derived CDR1 and CDR2 are MNHEY and SVGAGI. The V and J ends lost 0 bases and 2 bases respectively, with 7 bases between them. The CDR3 has 15 amino acids. The CDR3 loop reads CASSYSFLNTGELFF. The CDR3 coding sequence is TGTGCCAGCAGTTACTCGTTTCTCAACACCGGGGAGCTGTTTTTT.

This chain joins TRBV7-9 and TRBJ2-7, with TRBD2 identical over 7 bases. The germline CDR1 and CDR2 sequences are SEHNR and FQNEAQ (reference sequence). V lost 11 bases to trimming and J lost 2 bases; unmatched junction nucleotides: 3. CDR3 length equals 11 residues. CDR3: CAVRGTYEQYF. CDR3 nucleotide sequence: TGTGCCGTGCGGGGGACCTACGAGCAGTACTTC. The full variable domain, with the rest looked up from reference TRBV7-9 and TRBJ2-7, is DTGVSQNPRHKITKRGQNVTFRCDPISEHNRLYWYRQTLGQGPEFLTYFQNEAQLEKSRLLSDRFSAERPKGSFSTLEIQRTEQGDSAMYLCAVRGTYEQYFGPGTRLTVT.

By sample fraction, this clonotype is medium-sized. The genes are TRBV6-6 and TRBJ2-5, with 7 bases lining up with TRBD1. Germline lookup yields CDR1 MNHNY and CDR2 SVGAGI (reference sequence). The CDR3 runs to 15 residues. The trim removed 2 bases at V and 5 bases at J, leaving 8 bases unmatched. This CDR3 is CASSYPQTGTETQYF. The CDR3 DNA follows: TGTGCCAGCAGTTACCCGCAGACAGGGACGGAGACCCAGTACTTC.

This clonotype was found a few times. The chain employs TRBV5-1 and TRBJ2-1; D gene unclear. In germline, CDR1 is SGHRS, CDR2 YFSETQ. The CDR3 contains 13 residues. V dropped 4 bases and J dropped 10 bases, with 15 bases sitting between them. The CDR3 bases are TGCGCCAGCAGCACTGACGCCAGTGGGGAGCAGTTCTTC. Protein product: CASSTDASGEQFF.

The chain carries TRBV5-1 and TRBJ2-1; 8 bases are shared with TRBD1. With 0 bases clipped from V and 5 bases from J, the junction kept 10 bases outside the gene matches. Germline CDR1 reads SGHRS; CDR2 reads YFSETQ. This CDR3 has 17 amino acids. CDR3 nucleotides: TGCGCCAGCAGCTTGGCTCTTAAGGACAGGGTCCACAATGAGCAGTTCTTC. Protein product: CASSLALKDRVHNEQFF.

Only a few counts were recorded for this clonotype. The chain carries TRBV6-2 or TRBV6-3 and TRBJ2-5, with D possibly TRBD2 on 6 matching bases. Germline V gene lookup returns CDR1 MNHEY and CDR2 SVGEGT. Trimming took off 8 bases at V and 2 bases at J, with 15 bases between the two ends. The CDR3 covers 14 residues. CDR3 DNA sequence: TGTGCCAGCCTTTACACTGCGGGACAAGAGACCCAGTACTTC. Protein sequence: CASLYTAGQETQYF.

This clonotype was observed a handful of times. This chain uses TRBV24-1 with TRBJ2-7; D remains unclear. The CDR3 has 12 amino acids. Trimming took off 1 base at V and 8 bases at J, with 8 bases between the two ends. The germline CDR1 and CDR2 sequences are KGHDR and SFDVKD. The chain's CDR3 is CATSDFDTKQYF. CDR3 bases: TGTGCCACCAGTGATTTTGATACCAAGCAGTACTTC.

By frequency in the sample, this clonotype is medium-sized. The chain couples TRBV6-5 to TRBJ2-3; TRBD2 matches at 12 bases. The CDR3 extends over 16 amino acids. V shed 5 bases and J 6 bases; nucleotides not matched to a gene: 9. CDR1 and CDR2 (germline): MNHEY, SVGAGI. CDR3 nucleotide sequence: TGTGCCAGCAGTGCCCCTCCTAGCGGGGGGGCGGATACGCAGTATTTT. Its protein is CASSAPPSGGADTQYF.

This clonotype was recorded a few times. The CDR3 loop reads CASSLSQDGELFF. As DNA, the CDR3 is TGCGCCAGCAGCTTGAGTCAGGACGGGGAGCTGTTTTTT. This rearrangement joins TRBV5-1 to TRBJ2-2; no definite D call. Trimming pared 1 base from V and 7 bases from J, leaving 8 bases between. The length of the CDR3 is 13 residues. Looked up from germline, CDR1 is SGHRS and CDR2 is YFSETQ.

The genes are TRBV12-3 or TRBV12-4 and TRBJ2-3; unclear D gene. The V end was cut by 3 bases, the J end by 1 base, with 5 bases between. The CDR3 totals 13 residues. The CDR3 region is CASSFGGTDTQYF. CDR3 DNA sequence: TGTGCCAGCAGTTTTGGCGGCACAGATACGCAGTATTTT.

The chain's CDR3 is CSARTSGGPSDEQFF. CDR3 DNA sequence: TGCAGCGCCCGGACTAGCGGGGGGCCTTCCGATGAGCAGTTCTTC. This chain links TRBV29-1 with TRBJ2-1; TRBD2 aligns across 14 bases. Germline V CDR1 and CDR2: SQVTM, ANQGSEA. The CDR3 is made up of 15 amino acids. The trim removed 7 bases at V and 8 bases at J, leaving 10 bases unmatched.

This chain connects TRBV25-1 to TRBJ1-6; no clear D. The CDR3 has 15 amino acids. V lost 3 bases, J lost 2 bases, and 8 bases lay in between. Per the germline V gene, CDR1 is MGHDK and CDR2 is SYGVNS. CDR3 bases: TGTGCCAGCAGTGAGAGGCAGCCCTATAATTCACCCCTCCACTTT. It translates to CASSERQPYNSPLHF.

This clonotype was found many times. The genes are TRBV18 and TRBJ2-3, with TRBD1 as a possible D gene (7 bases). V was cut by 0 bases and J by 4 bases, with 14 bases left in between. The germline gives CDR1 KGHSH, CDR2 LQKENI. This CDR3 region has 16 residues. CDR3 nucleotide sequence: TGTGCCAGCTCACCACCTCCAGGGGGGACTTCAGATACGCAGTATTTT. Residues: CASSPPPGGTSDTQYF.

This clonotype was counted between two and nine times. This rearrangement joins TRBV5-6 to TRBJ2-5; D possibly corresponds to TRBD2 (7 bases). This CDR3 comprises 14 residues. With 2 bases removed from V and 4 bases from J, the gap between germline ends came to 12 bases. Germline V gene lookup returns CDR1 SGHDT and CDR2 YYEEEE. CDR3 DNA: TGTGCCAGCAGCTTTTTTGGGGGGGCAGAGACCCAGTACTTC. Translating gives CASSFFGGAETQYF.